This entry lists 29 T cell receptor beta chains sequenced from one sample in a study of blood T cells in healthy people across ages (dated by TCRdb to between 2014 and 2017). Receptor libraries were prepared by 5' RACE. The reads were generated on an Illumina HiSeq 2500. A second PCR of about 6 to 12 cycles was run with a J-beta primer mix and a sample-barcoded 5' primer. TCRdb ran its own pipeline on the public reads, namely fastp trimming at Q25 and MiXCR clone calling, and kept in-frame beta chains. Rows merge per CDR3 protein into single entries with the most common DNA and genes. This sample is represented by 1,500,000 or so distinct CDR3 sequences; 40% to 45% of them were singletons. Approximately 4% of the sample is taken by the ten largest. Sequencing was performed on blood. The receptors stem from a woman under 30 in good health.

This rearrangement joins TRBV28 to TRBJ2-1; TRBD2 aligns across 8 bases. CDR1 is MDHEN, CDR2 SYDVKM, per germline. V gave up 4 bases and J gave up 5 bases; unmatched junction bases: 4. The CDR3 length is 14 residues. The CDR3 region has the DNA TGTGCCAGCAGTTCCGGGACTAGTGACAATGAGCAGTTCTTC. This gives the protein CASSSGTSDNEQFF.

This chain uses TRBV29-1 with TRBJ1-1, with D perhaps matching TRBD1 (5 bases). The length of the CDR3 is 13 residues. The germline gives CDR1 SQVTM, CDR2 ANQGSEA. V lost 8 bases and J lost 3, with 16 bases in between. The CDR3 DNA reads as TGCAGCCCGATTGGGGGTTTGGACACTGAAGCTTTCTTT. It codes for CSPIGGLDTEAFF.

The CDR3 DNA reads TGTGCCAGCAGCTTAGACAGGGCCGTAGAGACCCAGTACTTC. Translation: CASSLDRAVETQYF. The genes are TRBV7-2 and TRBJ2-7, with D perhaps TRBD1 (6 bases). The end of the DNA aligns better with TRBJ2-5, so the J call may be wrong. The CDR3 length is 14 residues. The germline V gene has CDR1 SGHTA and CDR2 FQGNSA.

This chain uses TRBV20-1 with TRBJ2-5; TRBD2 aligns across 12 bases. The V and J ends lost 4 bases and 2 bases, in that order; junction bases with no gene match: 11. The V gene's germline CDR1 is DFQATT and CDR2 SNEGSKA (reference sequence). The CDR3 totals 17 residues. The DNA of the CDR3 is TGCAGTGCTAAGAAGCTAGCGGGAGGGATGCTGCAAGAGACCCAGTACTTC. It translates to CSAKKLAGGMLQETQYF.

The rearrangement joins TRBV9 to TRBJ2-3; TRBD2 matches 7 bases. CDR1 and CDR2 from the germline V gene are SGDLS and YYNGEE. The CDR3 sequence is 13 residues long. With 7 bases clipped from V and 2 bases from J, the junction kept 4 bases outside the gene matches. This CDR3 reads CASRGGYTDTQYF. For the CDR3, the DNA is TGTGCCAGCCGCGGGGGTTACACAGATACGCAGTATTTT.

The chain recombines TRBV4-3 with TRBJ2-1; 9 bases fit TRBD2. Germline V gives CDR1 LGHNA, CDR2 YSLEER. This CDR3 comprises 15 residues. The V and J ends lost 6 bases and 2 bases, in that order; junction bases with no gene match: 5. DNA of the CDR3: TGCGCCAGCAGGCAGACTAGCGGTGCCTACAATGAGCAGTTCTTC. Its protein is CASRQTSGAYNEQFF.

This rearrangement joins TRBV10-3 to TRBJ1-1; D unresolved. The CDR3 consists of 13 residues. Germline V CDR1 and CDR2: ENHRY, SYGVKD. V shed 3 bases and J shed 7 bases, with 12 bases lying between them. The CDR3 DNA is TGTGCCATCAGTGATCCGGCCGCAGGTGAAGCTTTCTTT. Translated: CAISDPAAGEAFF.

This chain links TRBV15 with TRBJ2-1, with 7 bases matching TRBD1. From germline, CDR1 is LNHNV and CDR2 YYDKDF (reference sequence). The CDR3 is 16 amino acids. The V gene end was trimmed by 3 bases and the J gene end by 2 bases; junction bases not matched to a gene: 7. CDR3 coding DNA: TGTGCCACCAGCAGTGAATGGACAGGCCCCTACAATGAGCAGTTCTTC. Its translation is CATSSEWTGPYNEQFF.

V usage is TRBV29-1 and J usage is TRBJ1-1; D is ambiguous. Germline-derived CDR1 and CDR2 are SQVTM and ANQGSEA. The CDR3 totals 11 residues. Trimming stripped 2 bases from V and 3 bases from J, with 4 bases between. In DNA form, the CDR3 reads TGCAGCGTTGAATTTTACACTGAAGCTTTCTTT. Its protein is CSVEFYTEAFF. Full variable domain (missing parts from reference TRBV29-1 and TRBJ1-1): SAVISQKPSRDICQRGTSLTIQCQVDSQVTMMFWYRQQPGQSLTLIATANQGSEATYESGFVIDKFPISRPNLTFSTLTVSNMSPEDSSIYLCSVEFYTEAFFGQGTRLTVV.

This chain joins TRBV11-2 and TRBJ2-2; possibly TRBD1 for D (6 bases). CDR3 size: 16 residues. V gave up 5 bases and J gave up 2 bases, with 15 bases separating them. CDR1 and CDR2 (germline): SGHAT, FQNNGV. The CDR3 DNA sequence: TGTGCCAGCAGCAGCTACCGGGACACAAACACCGGGGAGCTGTTTTTT. Its protein product is CASSSYRDTNTGELFF.

V is TRBV13 and J is TRBJ2-3; D is perhaps TRBD2 (6 bases). Between the trimmed V and J ends, which lost 5 bases and 1 base, there was a span of 10 bases. Germline CDR1 reads PRHDT; CDR2 reads FYEKMQ (reference sequence). This CDR3 comprises 14 residues. CDR3 sequence: CASSTGLRTDTQYF. The DNA for the CDR3 is TGTGCCAGCAGCACGGGACTCCGCACAGATACGCAGTATTTT.

This rearrangement joins TRBV4-1 to TRBJ2-2, with D possibly matching TRBD2 (6 bases). CDR1 is MGHRA, CDR2 YSYEKL, per germline. With 6 bases removed from V and 0 bases from J, the gap between germline ends came to 20 bases. This CDR3 has 18 residues. CDR3 coding DNA: TGCGCCAGCAGAGGGGTACGGGGGACGAACGCGAACACCGGGGAGCTGTTTTTT. Translation: CASRGVRGTNANTGELFF.

The chain is built from TRBV10-3 and TRBJ2-4; the match to TRBD1 covers 8 bases. The CDR3 is 14 amino acids. Trimming removed 4 bases from V and 13 bases from J; junction bases left unmatched: 12. Germline CDR1 ENHRY, CDR2 SYGVKD. CDR3 nucleotides: TGTGCCATCAGTGGGGACAGGCGCGAAAGTGAGCAGTACTTC. Its protein is CAISGDRRESEQYF.

Only a few counts were recorded for this clonotype. The V call is TRBV9, the J call TRBJ2-3; D gene uncertain. V was pared by 0 bases and J by 2 bases, with 13 bases between. The CDR3 length is 16 residues. Looked up from germline, CDR1 is SGDLS and CDR2 is YYNGEE. The CDR3 loop is CASSVESDLITDTQYF. The CDR3 nucleotides are TGTGCCAGCAGCGTAGAGTCGGACCTCATCACAGATACGCAGTATTTT.

The rearrangement links TRBV20-1 to TRBJ1-2; the D gene is possibly TRBD1 (6 bases). V lost 1 base and J lost 0, with 15 bases in between. The CDR3 is made up of 16 amino acids. Germline CDR1 is DFQATT and CDR2 is SNEGSKA (reference sequence). The CDR3 spells CSARASNRASNYGYTF. Here the CDR3 DNA reads TGCAGTGCTAGAGCCTCCAACAGGGCTTCTAACTATGGCTACACCTTC.

The chain recombines TRBV6-5 with TRBJ2-5; no clear D gene. The CDR3 totals 14 residues. The ends were cut back, 0 bases at V and 7 bases at J, with 12 bases in the middle. The germline V gene has CDR1 MNHEY and CDR2 SVGAGI. CDR3 protein: CASSYSNWDSTQYF. CDR3 DNA: TGTGCCAGCAGTTACTCGAATTGGGATTCGACCCAGTACTTC.

V gene TRBV2 combines with J gene TRBJ2-1, with 7 bases lining up with TRBD1. The CDR3 runs 15 residues. With V trimmed by 1 base and J by 8 bases, 8 bases remained unmatched. Germline V gene lookup returns CDR1 SNHLY and CDR2 FYNNEI. In nucleotides, the CDR3 is TGTGCCAGCAGTGAAGGACAGACAGGGAGCTATGAGCAGTTCTTC. Protein sequence: CASSEGQTGSYEQFF.

J is TRBJ1-2 and V is TRBV6-2 or TRBV6-3, with 7 bases matching TRBD1. The CDR3 loop spans 15 amino acids. J was trimmed by 8 bases and V by 0 bases; bases with no gene match: 9. CDR1 MNHEY and CDR2 SVGEGT come from the germline V gene. CDR3 bases: TGTGCCAGCAGTTACTCGGGACAGTTACCGTACGGCTACACCTTC. Translated: CASSYSGQLPYGYTF.

This clonotype was seen more than once but under ten times. The genes are TRBV12-3 or TRBV12-4 and TRBJ1-5; 8 positions agree with TRBD1. CDR3 length equals 15 residues. V lost 5 bases, J lost 3 bases, and 6 bases stayed unmatched. The CDR3 DNA reads as TGTGCCAGCAGTAAAGACAGGGGTGACAATCAGCCCCAGCATTTT. It specifies CASSKDRGDNQPQHF.

This clonotype was detected a few times. The chain joins TRBV27 to TRBJ2-3; the D is unclear. Germline V CDR1 and CDR2: MNHEY, SMNVEV (reference sequence). With 2 bases removed from V and 4 bases from J, the gap between germline ends came to 13 bases. CDR3 size: 15 residues. DNA of the CDR3: TGTGCCAGCAGTTTAAAGGCCTCTAACCCAGATACGCAGTATTTT. It translates to CASSLKASNPDTQYF.

V gene TRBV6-2 or TRBV6-3 combines with J gene TRBJ2-6, with no clear D. V dropped 2 bases and J dropped 0 bases, with 11 bases sitting between them. The CDR3 is 17 amino acids. Germline V gene lookup returns CDR1 MNHEY and CDR2 SVGEGT. The DNA for the CDR3 is TGTGCCAGCAGTTACAGGGTCGATCTCTCTGGGGCCAACGTCCTGACTTTC. Translating gives CASSYRVDLSGANVLTF.

The J gene is TRBJ2-3, the V gene TRBV29-1, with 8 bases that match TRBD2. Trimming at V came to 2 bases and at J to 5 bases, leaving 9 bases not matched to a gene. Germline V gene sequence: CDR1 SQVTM, CDR2 ANQGSEA. CDR3 length: 15 residues. The CDR3 region is CSVEYSGSFLDTQYF. In DNA form, the CDR3 reads TGCAGCGTTGAATACAGCGGGAGTTTTTTAGATACGCAGTATTTT.

The V call is TRBV3-1, the J call TRBJ2-1, with D hard to call. Germline CDR1 LGHDT, CDR2 YNNKEL (reference sequence). The CDR3 is made up of 12 amino acids. V lost 3 bases to trimming and J lost 11 bases, with 11 bases between them. The CDR3, as DNA: TGTGCCAGCAGCCAGTACACGACCCAGCAGTTCTTC. Protein sequence: CASSQYTTQQFF.

This clonotype was seen a few times. V gene TRBV4-3 combines with J gene TRBJ2-3; D is unclear. CDR1 and CDR2 (germline): LGHNA, YSLEER. V gave up 0 bases and J gave up 8 bases, with 15 bases separating them. This CDR3 spans 15 amino acids. CDR3 DNA: TGCGCCAGCAGCCAAGATCGCCACCCGGCTGTTACGCAGTATTTT. Translated, it gives CASSQDRHPAVTQYF.

In the case of this clonotype: The junction does not match germline at one end; this may be a read error. The CDR3 nucleotides read TGTGCCAGTAGTTACGGGGGTGGATGGGATACGCAGTATTTT. It yields the protein CASSYGGGWDTQYF. The chain carries TRBV28 and TRBJ2-3, with a tentative D call TRBD2 (6 bases). CDR1 MDHEN and CDR2 SYDVKM come from the germline V gene. This CDR3 has 14 residues.

In this sample, this clonotype turned up a few times. The chain couples TRBV5-1 to TRBJ2-2; D gene uncertain. From germline, CDR1 is SGHRS and CDR2 YFSETQ. This CDR3 has 14 amino acids. Trimming took off 4 bases at V and 4 bases at J, with 11 bases between the two ends. This chain's CDR3 is CASSQDNPTGELFF. CDR3 in DNA: TGCGCCAGCAGCCAAGACAACCCCACCGGGGAGCTGTTTTTT. Supplemented by reference TRBV5-1 and TRBJ2-2, the full variable domain reads KAGVTQTPRYLIKTRGQQVTLSCSPISGHRSVSWYQQTPGQGLQFLFEYFSETQRNKGNFPGRFSGRQFSNSRSEMNVSTLELGDSALYLCASSQDNPTGELFFGEGSRLTVL.

This clonotype has just a few counts. The rearrangement links TRBV9 to TRBJ2-1, with a possible D match to TRBD1 (5 bases). Germline CDR1 SGDLS, CDR2 YYNGEE. The V gene lost 4 bases and the J gene lost 4 bases, with 15 bases spanning the gap. This CDR3 comprises 15 residues. CDR3 residues: CASSLTSSGYNEQFF. The CDR3 region has the DNA TGTGCCAGCAGCCTCACATCATCAGGGTACAATGAGCAGTTCTTC.

The gene calls are TRBV20-1 and TRBJ1-1; D is perhaps TRBD1 (6 bases). The V gene's germline CDR1 is DFQATT and CDR2 SNEGSKA (reference sequence). The CDR3 length is 13 residues. Between the trimmed V and J ends, which lost 6 bases and 3 bases, there was a span of 14 bases. CDR3 protein: CSAIRGGDTEAFF. CDR3 bases: TGCAGTGCAATCAGGGGTGGAGACACTGAAGCTTTCTTT.

About this clonotype: A much larger clone lies one base from this, so it may be a read error. V and J are TRBV4-1 and TRBJ2-1; perhaps D is TRBD1 or TRBD2 (5 bases each). The V gene's germline CDR1 is MGHRA and CDR2 YSYEKL. The CDR3 runs 17 residues. V lost 4 bases, J lost 4 bases, and 20 bases lay in between. DNA of the CDR3: TGCGCCAGCAGCCGCTTATCAATGGGACCGGCTTACAATGAGCAGTTCTTC. It codes for CASSRLSMGPAYNEQFF.